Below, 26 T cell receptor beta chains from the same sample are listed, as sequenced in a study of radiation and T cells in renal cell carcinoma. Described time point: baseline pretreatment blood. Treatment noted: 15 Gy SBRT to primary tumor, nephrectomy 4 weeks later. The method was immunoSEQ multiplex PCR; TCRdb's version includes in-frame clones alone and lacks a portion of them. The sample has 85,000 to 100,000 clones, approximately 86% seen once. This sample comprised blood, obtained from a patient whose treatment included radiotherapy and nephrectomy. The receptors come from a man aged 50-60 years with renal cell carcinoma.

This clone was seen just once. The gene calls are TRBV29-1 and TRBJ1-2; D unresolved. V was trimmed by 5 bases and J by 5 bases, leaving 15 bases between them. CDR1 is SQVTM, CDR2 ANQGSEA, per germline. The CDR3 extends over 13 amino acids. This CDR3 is CSVSTARAYGYTF. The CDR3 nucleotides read TGCAGCGTTTCAACAGCGAGGGCTTATGGCTACACCTTC.

In nucleotides, the CDR3 is TGCGCCAGCAGCTTGGCCAGGGGGTACTACGAGCAGTACTTC. Amino acids: CASSLARGYYEQYF. V and J are TRBV5-1 and TRBJ2-7, with 7 bases matching TRBD1. Germline CDR1 and CDR2: SGHRS and YFSETQ. V shed 0 bases, J shed 3 bases, and the junction held 3 bases outside the gene matches. This CDR3 contains 14 residues.

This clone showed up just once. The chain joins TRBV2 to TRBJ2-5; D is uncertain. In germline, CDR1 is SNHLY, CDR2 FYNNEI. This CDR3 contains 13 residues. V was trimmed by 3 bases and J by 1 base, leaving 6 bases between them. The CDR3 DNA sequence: TGTGCCAGCAGTGATAGGTTCCAAGAGACCCAGTACTTC. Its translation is CASSDRFQETQYF. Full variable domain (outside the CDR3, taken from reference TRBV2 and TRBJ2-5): EPEVTQTPSHQVTQMGQEVILRCVPISNHLYFYWYRQILGQKVEFLVSFYNNEISEKSEIFDDQFSVERPDGSNFTLKIRSTKLEDSAMYFCASSDRFQETQYFGPGTRLLVL.

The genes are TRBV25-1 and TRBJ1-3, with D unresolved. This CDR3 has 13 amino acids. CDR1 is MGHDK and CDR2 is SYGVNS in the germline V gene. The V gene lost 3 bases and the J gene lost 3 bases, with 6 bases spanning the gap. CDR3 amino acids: CASSDDGGNTIYF. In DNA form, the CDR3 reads TGTGCCAGCAGTGATGATGGTGGAAACACCATATATTTT.

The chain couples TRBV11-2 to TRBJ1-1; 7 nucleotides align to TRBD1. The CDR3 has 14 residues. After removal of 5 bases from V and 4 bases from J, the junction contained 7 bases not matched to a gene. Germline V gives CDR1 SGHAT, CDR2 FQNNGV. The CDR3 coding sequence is TGTGCCAGCAGCATGGGACAGCGAAGCACTGAAGCTTTCTTT. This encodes CASSMGQRSTEAFF.

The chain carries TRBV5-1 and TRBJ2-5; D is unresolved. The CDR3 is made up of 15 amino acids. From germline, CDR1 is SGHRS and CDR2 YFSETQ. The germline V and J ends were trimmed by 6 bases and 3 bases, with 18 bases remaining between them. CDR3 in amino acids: CASTPGQTREETQYF. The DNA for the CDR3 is TGCGCCAGCACCCCCGGGCAGACCCGAGAAGAGACCCAGTACTTC.

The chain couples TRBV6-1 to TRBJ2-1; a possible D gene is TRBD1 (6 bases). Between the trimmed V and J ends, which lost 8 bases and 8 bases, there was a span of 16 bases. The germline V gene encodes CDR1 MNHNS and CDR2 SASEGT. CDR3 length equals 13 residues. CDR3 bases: TGTGCCAGCGGAAGATTACAGGGTTATGAGCAGTTCTTC. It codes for CASGRLQGYEQFF.

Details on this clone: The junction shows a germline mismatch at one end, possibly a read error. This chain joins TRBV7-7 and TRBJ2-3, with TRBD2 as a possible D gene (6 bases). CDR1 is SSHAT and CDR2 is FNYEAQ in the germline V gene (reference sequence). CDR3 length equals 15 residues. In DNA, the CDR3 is TGTGCTAGCAGCCCGGGACTCCTATCCACAGATACGCAGTATTTT. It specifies CASSPGLLSTDTQYF.

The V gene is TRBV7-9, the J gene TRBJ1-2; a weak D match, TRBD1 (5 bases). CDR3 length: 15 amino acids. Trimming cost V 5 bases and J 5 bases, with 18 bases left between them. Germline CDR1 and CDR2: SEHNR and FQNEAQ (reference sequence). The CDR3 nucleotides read TGTGCCAGCAGCCCCCCTGGGGGGGTTGGTTATGGCTACACCTTC. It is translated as CASSPPGGVGYGYTF. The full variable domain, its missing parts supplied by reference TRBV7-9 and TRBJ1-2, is DTGVSQNPRHKITKRGQNVTFRCDPISEHNRLYWYRQTLGQGPEFLTYFQNEAQLEKSRLLSDRFSAERPKGSFSTLEIQRTEQGDSAMYLCASSPPGGVGYGYTFGSGTRLTVV.

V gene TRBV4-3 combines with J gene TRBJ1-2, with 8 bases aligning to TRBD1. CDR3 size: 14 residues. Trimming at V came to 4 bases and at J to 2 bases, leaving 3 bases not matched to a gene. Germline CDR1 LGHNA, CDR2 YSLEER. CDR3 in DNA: TGCGCCAGCAGCCTTGGACAGGGAAACTATGGCTACACCTTC. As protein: CASSLGQGNYGYTF.

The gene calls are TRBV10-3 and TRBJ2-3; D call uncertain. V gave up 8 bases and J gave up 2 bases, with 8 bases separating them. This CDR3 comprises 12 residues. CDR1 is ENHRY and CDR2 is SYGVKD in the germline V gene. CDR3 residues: CAIVGPTDTQYF. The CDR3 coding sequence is TGTGCCATCGTAGGTCCCACAGATACGCAGTATTTT.

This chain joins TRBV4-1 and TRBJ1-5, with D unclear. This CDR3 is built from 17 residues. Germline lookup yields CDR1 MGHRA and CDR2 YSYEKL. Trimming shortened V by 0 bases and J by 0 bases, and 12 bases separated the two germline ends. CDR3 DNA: TGCGCCAGCAGCCAAGAGGGCGCAGGTGATAGCAATCAGCCCCAGCATTTT. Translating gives CASSQEGAGDSNQPQHF.

CDR3 bases: TGTGCCAGCAGCATCCGGGAGGGGCAGGTCACCATATATTTT. Translation gives CASSIREGQVTIYF. V gene TRBV11-2 combines with J gene TRBJ1-3; a possible D gene is TRBD1 (5 bases). CDR3 size: 14 residues. In germline, CDR1 is SGHAT, CDR2 FQNNGV. V dropped 5 bases and J dropped 9 bases, with 17 bases sitting between them. The variable domain in full, with the rest retrieved from reference TRBV11-2 and TRBJ1-3, is EAGVAQSPRYKIIEKRQSVAFWCNPISGHATLYWYQQILGQGPKLLIQFQNNGVVDDSQLPKDRFSAERLKGVDSTLKIQPAKLEDSAVYLCASSIREGQVTIYFGEGSWLTVV.

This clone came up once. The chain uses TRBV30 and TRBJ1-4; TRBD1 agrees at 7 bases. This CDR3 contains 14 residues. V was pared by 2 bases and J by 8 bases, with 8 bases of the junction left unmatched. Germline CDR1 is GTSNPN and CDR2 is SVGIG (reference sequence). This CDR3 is CAWSTGTDDEKLFF. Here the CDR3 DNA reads TGTGCCTGGAGTACCGGGACAGACGACGAAAAACTGTTTTTT.

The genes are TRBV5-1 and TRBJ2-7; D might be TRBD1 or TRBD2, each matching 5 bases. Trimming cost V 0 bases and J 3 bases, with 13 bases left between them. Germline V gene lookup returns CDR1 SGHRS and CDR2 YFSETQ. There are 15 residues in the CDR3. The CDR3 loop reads CASSLAERGVYEQYF. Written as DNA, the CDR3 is TGCGCCAGCAGCTTGGCCGAAAGAGGGGTCTACGAGCAGTACTTC. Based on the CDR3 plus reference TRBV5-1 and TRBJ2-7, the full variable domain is KAGVTQTPRYLIKTRGQQVTLSCSPISGHRSVSWYQQTPGQGLQFLFEYFSETQRNKGNFPGRFSGRQFSNSRSEMNVSTLELGDSALYLCASSLAERGVYEQYFGPGTRLTVT.

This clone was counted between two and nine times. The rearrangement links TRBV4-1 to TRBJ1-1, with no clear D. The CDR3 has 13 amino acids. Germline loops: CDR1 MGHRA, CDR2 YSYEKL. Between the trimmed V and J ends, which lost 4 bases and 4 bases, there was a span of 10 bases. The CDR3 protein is CASSLTGGTEAFF. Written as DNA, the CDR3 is TGCGCCAGCAGCCTGACTGGTGGCACTGAAGCTTTCTTT.

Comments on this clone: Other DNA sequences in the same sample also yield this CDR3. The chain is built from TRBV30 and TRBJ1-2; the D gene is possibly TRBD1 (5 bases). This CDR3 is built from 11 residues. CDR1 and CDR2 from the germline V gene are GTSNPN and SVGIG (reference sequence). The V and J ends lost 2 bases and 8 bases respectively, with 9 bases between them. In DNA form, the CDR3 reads TGTGCCTGGAGTTTGGGGGTAGGCTACACCTTC. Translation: CAWSLGVGYTF.

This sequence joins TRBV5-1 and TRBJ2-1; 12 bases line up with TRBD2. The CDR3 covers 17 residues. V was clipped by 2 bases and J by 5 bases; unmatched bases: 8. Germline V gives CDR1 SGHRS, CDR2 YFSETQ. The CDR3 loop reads CASSFGLAGYLDNEQFF. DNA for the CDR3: TGCGCCAGCAGCTTCGGACTAGCGGGATACCTCGACAATGAGCAGTTCTTC. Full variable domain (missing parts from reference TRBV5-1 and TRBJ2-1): KAGVTQTPRYLIKTRGQQVTLSCSPISGHRSVSWYQQTPGQGLQFLFEYFSETQRNKGNFPGRFSGRQFSNSRSEMNVSTLELGDSALYLCASSFGLAGYLDNEQFFGPGTRLTVL.

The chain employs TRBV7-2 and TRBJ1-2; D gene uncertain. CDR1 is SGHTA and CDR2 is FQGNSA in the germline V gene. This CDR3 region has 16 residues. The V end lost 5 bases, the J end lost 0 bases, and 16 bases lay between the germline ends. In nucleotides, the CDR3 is TGTGCCAGCAGCAATACAGTAGGAACCGCTAACTATGGCTACACCTTC. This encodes CASSNTVGTANYGYTF.

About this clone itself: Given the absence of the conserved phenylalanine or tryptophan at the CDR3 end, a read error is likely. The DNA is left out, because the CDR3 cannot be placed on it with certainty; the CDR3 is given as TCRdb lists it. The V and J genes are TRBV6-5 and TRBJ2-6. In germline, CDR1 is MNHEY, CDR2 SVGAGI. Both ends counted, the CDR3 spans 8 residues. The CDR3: CASSYYET.

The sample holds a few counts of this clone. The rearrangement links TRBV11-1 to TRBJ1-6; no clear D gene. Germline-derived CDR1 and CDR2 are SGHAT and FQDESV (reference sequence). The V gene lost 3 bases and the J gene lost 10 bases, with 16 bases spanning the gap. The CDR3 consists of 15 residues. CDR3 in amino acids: CASSLTSARESPLHF. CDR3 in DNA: TGTGCCAGCAGCTTGACTTCTGCCCGGGAATCACCCCTCCACTTT.

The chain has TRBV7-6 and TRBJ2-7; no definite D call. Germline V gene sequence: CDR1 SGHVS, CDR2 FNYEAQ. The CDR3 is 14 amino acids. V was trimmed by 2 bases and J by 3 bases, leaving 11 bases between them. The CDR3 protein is CASSLLPQSYEQYF. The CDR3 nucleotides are TGTGCCAGCAGCTTATTGCCGCAGAGCTACGAGCAGTACTTC.

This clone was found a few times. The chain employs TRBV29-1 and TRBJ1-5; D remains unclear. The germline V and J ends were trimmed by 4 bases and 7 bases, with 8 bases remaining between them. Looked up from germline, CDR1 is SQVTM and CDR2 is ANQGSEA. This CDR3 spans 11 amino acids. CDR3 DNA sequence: TGCAGCGTTGGAGGGTACCAGCCCCAGCATTTT. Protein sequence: CSVGGYQPQHF.

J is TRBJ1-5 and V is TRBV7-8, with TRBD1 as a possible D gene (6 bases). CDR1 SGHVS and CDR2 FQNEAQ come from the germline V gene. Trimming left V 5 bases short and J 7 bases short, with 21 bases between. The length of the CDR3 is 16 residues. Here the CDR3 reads CASSASRGAMDQPQHF. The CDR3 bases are TGTGCCAGCAGCGCAAGTCGGGGGGCGATGGACCAGCCCCAGCATTTT.

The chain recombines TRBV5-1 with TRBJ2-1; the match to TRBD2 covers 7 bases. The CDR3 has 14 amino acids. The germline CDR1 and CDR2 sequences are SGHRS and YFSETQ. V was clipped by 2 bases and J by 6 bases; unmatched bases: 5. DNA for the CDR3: TGCGCCAGCAGCTTAGCGGGGTCCAGCAATGAGCAGTTCTTC. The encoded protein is CASSLAGSSNEQFF.

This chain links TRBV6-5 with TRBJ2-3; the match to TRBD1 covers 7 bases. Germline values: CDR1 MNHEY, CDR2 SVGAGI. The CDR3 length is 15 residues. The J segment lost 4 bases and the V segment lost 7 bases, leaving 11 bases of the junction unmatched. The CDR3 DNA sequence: TGTGCCAGCACCGCGACAGGGCGCGCCTCAGATACGCAGTATTTT. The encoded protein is CASTATGRASDTQYF.